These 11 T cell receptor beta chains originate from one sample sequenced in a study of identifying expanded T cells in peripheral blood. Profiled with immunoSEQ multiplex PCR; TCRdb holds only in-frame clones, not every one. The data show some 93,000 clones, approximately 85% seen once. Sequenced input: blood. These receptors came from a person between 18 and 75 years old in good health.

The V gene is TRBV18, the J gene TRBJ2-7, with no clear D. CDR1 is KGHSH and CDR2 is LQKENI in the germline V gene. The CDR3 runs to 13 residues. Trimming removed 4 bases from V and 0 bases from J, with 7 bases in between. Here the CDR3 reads CASSRASSYEQYF. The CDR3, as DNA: TGTGCCAGCTCACGGGCTTCCTCCTACGAGCAGTACTTC.

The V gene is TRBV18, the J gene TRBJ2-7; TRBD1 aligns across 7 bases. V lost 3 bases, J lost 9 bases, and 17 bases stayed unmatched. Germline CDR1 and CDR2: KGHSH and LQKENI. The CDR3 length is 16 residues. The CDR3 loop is CASSPRDSRPTNSQYF. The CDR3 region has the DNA TGTGCCAGCTCACCTCGGGACAGCCGACCTACGAACTCGCAGTACTTC.

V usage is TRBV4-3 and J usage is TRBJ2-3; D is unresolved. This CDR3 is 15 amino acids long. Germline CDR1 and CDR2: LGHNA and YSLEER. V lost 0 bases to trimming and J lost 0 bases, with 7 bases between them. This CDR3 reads CASSQDWLSTDTQYF. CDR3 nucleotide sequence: TGCGCCAGCAGCCAAGATTGGTTGAGCACAGATACGCAGTATTTT.

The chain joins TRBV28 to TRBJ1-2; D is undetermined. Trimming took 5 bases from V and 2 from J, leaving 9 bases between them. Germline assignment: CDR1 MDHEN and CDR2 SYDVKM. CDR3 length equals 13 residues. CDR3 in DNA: TGTGCCAGCAGTCCCTCACTGAACTATGGCTACACCTTC. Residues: CASSPSLNYGYTF.

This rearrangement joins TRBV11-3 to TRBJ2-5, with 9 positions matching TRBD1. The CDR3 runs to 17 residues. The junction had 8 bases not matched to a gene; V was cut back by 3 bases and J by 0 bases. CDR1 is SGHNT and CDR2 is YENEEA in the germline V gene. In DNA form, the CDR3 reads TGTGCCAGCAGCTTCCGGGACAGGGCAGGTAACCAAGAGACCCAGTACTTC. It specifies CASSFRDRAGNQETQYF.

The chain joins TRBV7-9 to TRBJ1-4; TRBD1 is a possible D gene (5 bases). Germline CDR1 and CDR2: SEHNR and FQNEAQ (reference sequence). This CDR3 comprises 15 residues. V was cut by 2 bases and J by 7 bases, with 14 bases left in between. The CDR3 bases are TGTGCCAGCAGCTTACAGCAGGGCTGGGGTGAAAAACTGTTTTTT. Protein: CASSLQQGWGEKLFF.

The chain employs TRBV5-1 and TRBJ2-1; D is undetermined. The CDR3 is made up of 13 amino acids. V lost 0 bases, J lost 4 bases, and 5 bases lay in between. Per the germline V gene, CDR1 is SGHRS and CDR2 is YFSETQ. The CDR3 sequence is CASSLARYNEQFF. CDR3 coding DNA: TGCGCCAGCAGCTTGGCTCGGTACAATGAGCAGTTCTTC.

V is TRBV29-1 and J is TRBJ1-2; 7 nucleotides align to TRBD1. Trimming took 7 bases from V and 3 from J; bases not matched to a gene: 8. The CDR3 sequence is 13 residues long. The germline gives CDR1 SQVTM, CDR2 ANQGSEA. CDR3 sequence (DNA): TGCAGCGCCTCGACAGGGCTGGACTATGGCTACACCTTC. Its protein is CSASTGLDYGYTF. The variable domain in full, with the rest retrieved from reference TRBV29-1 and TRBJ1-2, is SAVISQKPSRDICQRGTSLTIQCQVDSQVTMMFWYRQQPGQSLTLIATANQGSEATYESGFVIDKFPISRPNLTFSTLTVSNMSPEDSSIYLCSASTGLDYGYTFGSGTRLTVV.

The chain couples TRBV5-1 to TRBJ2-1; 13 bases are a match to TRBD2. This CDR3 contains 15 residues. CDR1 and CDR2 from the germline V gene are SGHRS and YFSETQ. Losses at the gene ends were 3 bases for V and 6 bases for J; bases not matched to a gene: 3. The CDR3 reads CASSSGLAGTNEQFF. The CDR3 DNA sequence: TGCGCCAGCAGCTCGGGACTAGCGGGGACCAATGAGCAGTTCTTC.

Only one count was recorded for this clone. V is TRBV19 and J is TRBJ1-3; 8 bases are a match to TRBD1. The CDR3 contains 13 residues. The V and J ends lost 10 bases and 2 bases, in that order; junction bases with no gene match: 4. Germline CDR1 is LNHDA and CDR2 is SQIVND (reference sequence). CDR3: CATLTGAGNTIYF. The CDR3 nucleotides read TGTGCCACCCTGACAGGGGCTGGAAACACCATATATTTT.

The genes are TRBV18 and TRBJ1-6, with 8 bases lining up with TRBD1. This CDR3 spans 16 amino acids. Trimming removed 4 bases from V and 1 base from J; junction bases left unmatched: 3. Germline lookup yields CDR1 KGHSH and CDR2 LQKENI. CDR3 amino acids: CASSLGQGSYNSPLHF. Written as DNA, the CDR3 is TGTGCCAGCTCACTCGGACAGGGTTCCTATAATTCACCCCTCCACTTT.